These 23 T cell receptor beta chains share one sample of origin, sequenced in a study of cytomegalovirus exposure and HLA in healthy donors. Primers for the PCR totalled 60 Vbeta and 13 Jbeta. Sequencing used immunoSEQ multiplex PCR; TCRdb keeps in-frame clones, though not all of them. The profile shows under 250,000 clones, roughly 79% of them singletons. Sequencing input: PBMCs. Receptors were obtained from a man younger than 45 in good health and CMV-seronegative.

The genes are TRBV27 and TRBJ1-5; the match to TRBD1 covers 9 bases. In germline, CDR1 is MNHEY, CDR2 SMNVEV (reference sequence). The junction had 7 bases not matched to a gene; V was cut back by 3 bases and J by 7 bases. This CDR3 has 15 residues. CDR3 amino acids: CASSLIQGAVQPQHF. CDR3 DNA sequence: TGTGCCAGCAGTTTGATACAGGGGGCTGTACAGCCCCAGCATTTT.

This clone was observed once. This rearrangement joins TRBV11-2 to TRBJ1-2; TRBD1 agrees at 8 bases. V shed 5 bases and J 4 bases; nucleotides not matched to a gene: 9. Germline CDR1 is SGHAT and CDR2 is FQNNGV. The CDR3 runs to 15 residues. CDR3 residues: CASSPRDRLSYGYTF. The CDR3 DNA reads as TGTGCCAGCAGCCCACGGGACAGGCTGTCCTATGGCTACACCTTC.

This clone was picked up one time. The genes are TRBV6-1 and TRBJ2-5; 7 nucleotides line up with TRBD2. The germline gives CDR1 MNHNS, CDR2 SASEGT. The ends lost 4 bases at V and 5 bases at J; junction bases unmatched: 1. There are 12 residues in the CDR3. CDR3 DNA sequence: TGTGCCAGCAGTGGGGGAGGGGAGACCCAGTACTTC. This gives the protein CASSGGGETQYF.

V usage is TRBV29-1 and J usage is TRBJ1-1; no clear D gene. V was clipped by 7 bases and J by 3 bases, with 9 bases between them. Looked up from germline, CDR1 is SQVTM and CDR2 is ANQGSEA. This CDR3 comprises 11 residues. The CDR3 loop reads CSGRRDTEAFF. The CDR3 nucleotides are TGCAGCGGGCGGAGGGACACTGAAGCTTTCTTT.

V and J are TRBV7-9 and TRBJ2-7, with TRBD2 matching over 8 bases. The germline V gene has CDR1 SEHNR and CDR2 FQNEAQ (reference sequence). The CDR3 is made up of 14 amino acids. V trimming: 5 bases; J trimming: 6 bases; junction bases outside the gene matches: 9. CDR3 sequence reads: CASSPSGTSGEQYF. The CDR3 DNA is TGTGCCAGCAGCCCGTCCGGGACTAGTGGCGAGCAGTACTTC. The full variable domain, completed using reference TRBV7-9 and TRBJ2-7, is DTGVSQNPRHKITKRGQNVTFRCDPISEHNRLYWYRQTLGQGPEFLTYFQNEAQLEKSRLLSDRFSAERPKGSFSTLEIQRTEQGDSAMYLCASSPSGTSGEQYFGPGTRLTVT.

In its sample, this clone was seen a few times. The CDR3 protein is CASSTGTSGRNEQFF. The CDR3 nucleotides read TGTGCCAGCAGCACCGGGACTAGCGGGAGAAATGAGCAGTTCTTC. The V and J genes are TRBV6-5 and TRBJ2-1, with 14 bases that match TRBD2. Unmatched junction bases numbered 5, after V lost 6 bases and J lost 7 bases. Per the germline V gene, CDR1 is MNHEY and CDR2 is SVGAGI. The CDR3 has 15 residues.

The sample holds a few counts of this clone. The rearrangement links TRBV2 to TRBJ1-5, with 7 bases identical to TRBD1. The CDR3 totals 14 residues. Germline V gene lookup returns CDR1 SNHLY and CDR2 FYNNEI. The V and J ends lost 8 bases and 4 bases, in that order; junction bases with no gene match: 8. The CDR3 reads CASLQGNKNQPQHF. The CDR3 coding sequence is TGTGCCAGCTTACAGGGGAATAAGAATCAGCCCCAGCATTTT.

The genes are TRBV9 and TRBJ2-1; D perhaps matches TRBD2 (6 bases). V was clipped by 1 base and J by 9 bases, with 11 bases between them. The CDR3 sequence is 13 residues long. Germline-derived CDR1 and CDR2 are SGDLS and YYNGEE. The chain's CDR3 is CASSVLLAGEQFF. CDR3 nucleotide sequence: TGTGCCAGCAGCGTATTACTAGCCGGTGAGCAGTTCTTC.

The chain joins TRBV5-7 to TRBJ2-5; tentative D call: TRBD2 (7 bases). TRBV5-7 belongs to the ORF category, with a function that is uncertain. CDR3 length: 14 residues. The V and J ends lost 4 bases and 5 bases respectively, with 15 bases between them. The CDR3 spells CASSPSGGRETQYF. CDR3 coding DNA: TGTGCCAGCAGCCCCTCGGGGGGCAGGGAGACCCAGTACTTC.

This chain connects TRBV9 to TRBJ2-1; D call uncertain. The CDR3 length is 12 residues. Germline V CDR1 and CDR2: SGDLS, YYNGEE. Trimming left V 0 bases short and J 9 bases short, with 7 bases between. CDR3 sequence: CASSVAVSEQFF. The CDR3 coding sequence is TGTGCCAGCAGCGTAGCCGTGAGTGAGCAGTTCTTC.

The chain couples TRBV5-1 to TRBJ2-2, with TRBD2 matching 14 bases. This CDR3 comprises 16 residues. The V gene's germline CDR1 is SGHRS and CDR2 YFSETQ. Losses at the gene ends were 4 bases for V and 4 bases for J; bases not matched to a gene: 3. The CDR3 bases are TGCGCCAGCAGCACCGGGACTAGCGGGAGCACCGGGGAGCTGTTTTTT. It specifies CASSTGTSGSTGELFF.

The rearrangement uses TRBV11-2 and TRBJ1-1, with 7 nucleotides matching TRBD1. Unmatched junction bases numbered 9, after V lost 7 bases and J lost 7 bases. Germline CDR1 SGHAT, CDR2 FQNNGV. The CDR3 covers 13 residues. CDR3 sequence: CASTPDRVYEAFF. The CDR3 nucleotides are TGTGCCAGCACGCCTGACAGGGTATATGAAGCTTTCTTT.

The CDR3 reads CASHFYSMNTEAFF. CDR3 in DNA: TGTGCCTCGCACTTCTACAGCATGAACACTGAAGCTTTCTTT. The chain combines TRBV30 with TRBJ1-1; D unresolved. CDR3 length equals 14 residues. V dropped 7 bases and J dropped 0 bases, with 15 bases sitting between them. Looked up from germline, CDR1 is GTSNPN and CDR2 is SVGIG (reference sequence). Supplemented by reference TRBV30 and TRBJ1-1, the full variable domain reads SQTIHQWPATLVQPVGSPLSLECTVEGTSNPNLYWYRQAAGRGLQLLFYSVGIGQISSEVPQNLSASRPQDRQFILSSKKLLLSDSGFYLCASHFYSMNTEAFFGQGTRLTVV.

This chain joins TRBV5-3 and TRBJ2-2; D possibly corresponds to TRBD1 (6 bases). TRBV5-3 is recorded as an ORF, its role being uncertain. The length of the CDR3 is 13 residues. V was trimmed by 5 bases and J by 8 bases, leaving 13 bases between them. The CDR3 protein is CARSKQGFGELFF. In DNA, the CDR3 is TGTGCCAGAAGTAAACAGGGATTTGGGGAGCTGTTTTTT.

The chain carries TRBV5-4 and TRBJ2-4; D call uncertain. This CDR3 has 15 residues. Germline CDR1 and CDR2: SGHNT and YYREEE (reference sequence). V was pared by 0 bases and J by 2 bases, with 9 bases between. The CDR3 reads CASSLAGGTKNIQYF. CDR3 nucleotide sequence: TGTGCCAGCAGCTTGGCCGGTGGTACCAAAAACATTCAGTACTTC.

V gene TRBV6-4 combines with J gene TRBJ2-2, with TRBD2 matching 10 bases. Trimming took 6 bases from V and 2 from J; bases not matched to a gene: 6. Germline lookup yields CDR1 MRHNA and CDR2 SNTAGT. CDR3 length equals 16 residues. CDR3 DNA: TGTGCCAGCAGCCCTAGGACTAGCGGTAACACCGGGGAGCTGTTTTTT. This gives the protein CASSPRTSGNTGELFF.

The CDR3 protein is CSVATGMNTEAFF. CDR3 nucleotides: TGCAGCGTTGCGACAGGAATGAACACTGAAGCTTTCTTT. This chain uses TRBV29-1 with TRBJ1-1, with TRBD1 as a possible D gene (6 bases). The V end was cut by 4 bases, the J end by 0 bases, with 9 bases between. The CDR3 consists of 13 residues. Germline CDR1 and CDR2: SQVTM and ANQGSEA. The full variable domain, completed using reference TRBV29-1 and TRBJ1-1, is SAVISQKPSRDICQRGTSLTIQCQVDSQVTMMFWYRQQPGQSLTLIATANQGSEATYESGFVIDKFPISRPNLTFSTLTVSNMSPEDSSIYLCSVATGMNTEAFFGQGTRLTVV.

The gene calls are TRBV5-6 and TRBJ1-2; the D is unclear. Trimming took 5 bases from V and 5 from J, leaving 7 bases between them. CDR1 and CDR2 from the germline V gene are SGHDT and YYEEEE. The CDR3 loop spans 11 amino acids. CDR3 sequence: CASSSGYGYTF. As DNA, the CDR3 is TGTGCCAGCAGTTCAGGATATGGCTACACCTTC.

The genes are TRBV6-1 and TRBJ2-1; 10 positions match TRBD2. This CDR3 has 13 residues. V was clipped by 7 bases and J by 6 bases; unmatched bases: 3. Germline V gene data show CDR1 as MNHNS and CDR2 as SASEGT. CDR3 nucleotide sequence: TGTGCCAGCAAGCGGGAGGGGCCCAATGAGCAGTTCTTC. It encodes CASKREGPNEQFF.

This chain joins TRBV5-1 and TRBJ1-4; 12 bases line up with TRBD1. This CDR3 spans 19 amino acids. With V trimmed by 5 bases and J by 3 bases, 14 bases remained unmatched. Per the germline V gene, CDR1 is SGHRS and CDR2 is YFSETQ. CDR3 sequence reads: CASRMTGQGAGRSNEKLFF. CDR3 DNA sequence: TGCGCCAGCAGAATGACGGGACAGGGGGCCGGTCGGTCTAATGAAAAACTGTTTTTT.

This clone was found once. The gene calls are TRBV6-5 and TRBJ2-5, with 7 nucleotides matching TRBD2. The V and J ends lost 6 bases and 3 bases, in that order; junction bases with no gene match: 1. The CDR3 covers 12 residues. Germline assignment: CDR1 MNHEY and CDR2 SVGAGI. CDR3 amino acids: CASRGGEETQYF. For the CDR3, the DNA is TGTGCCAGCAGGGGGGGGGAAGAGACCCAGTACTTC.

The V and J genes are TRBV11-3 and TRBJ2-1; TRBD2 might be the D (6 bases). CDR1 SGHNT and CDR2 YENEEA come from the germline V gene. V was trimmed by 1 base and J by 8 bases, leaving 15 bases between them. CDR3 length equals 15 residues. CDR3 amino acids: CASSLGEVWLDEQFF. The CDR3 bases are TGTGCCAGCAGCTTAGGGGAGGTTTGGCTGGATGAGCAGTTCTTC. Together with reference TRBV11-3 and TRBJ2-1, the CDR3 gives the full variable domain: EAGVVQSPRYKIIEKKQPVAFWCNPISGHNTLYWYLQNLGQGPELLIRYENEEAVDDSQLPKDRFSAERLKGVDSTLKIQPAELGDSAVYLCASSLGEVWLDEQFFGPGTRLTVL.

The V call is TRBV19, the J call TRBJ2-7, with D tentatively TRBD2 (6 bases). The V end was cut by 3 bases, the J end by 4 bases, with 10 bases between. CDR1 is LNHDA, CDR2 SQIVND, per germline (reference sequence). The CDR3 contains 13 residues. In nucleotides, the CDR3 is TGTGCCAGTAGTATTACCGGGGGTTACGAGCAGTACTTC. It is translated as CASSITGGYEQYF.